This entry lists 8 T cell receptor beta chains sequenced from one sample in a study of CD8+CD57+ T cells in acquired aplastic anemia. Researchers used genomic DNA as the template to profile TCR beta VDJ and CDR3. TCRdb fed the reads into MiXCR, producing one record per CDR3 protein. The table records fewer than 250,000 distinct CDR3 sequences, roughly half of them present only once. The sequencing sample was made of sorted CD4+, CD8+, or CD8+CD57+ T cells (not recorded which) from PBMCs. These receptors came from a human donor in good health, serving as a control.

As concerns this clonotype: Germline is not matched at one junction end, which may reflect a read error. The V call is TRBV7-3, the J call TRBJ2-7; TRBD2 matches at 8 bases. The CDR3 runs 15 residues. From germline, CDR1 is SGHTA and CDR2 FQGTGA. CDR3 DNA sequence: TGTGCCAGCAGTTCGCGCCCGGGACTAGACTACGGGCAGTACTTC. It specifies CASSSRPGLDYGQYF.

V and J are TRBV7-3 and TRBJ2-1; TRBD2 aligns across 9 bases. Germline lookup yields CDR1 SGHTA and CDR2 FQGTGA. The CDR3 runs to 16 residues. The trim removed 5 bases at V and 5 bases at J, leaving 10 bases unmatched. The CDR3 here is CASSPHLAGSDNEQFF. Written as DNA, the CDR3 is TGTGCCAGCAGCCCACATCTAGCGGGGAGTGACAATGAGCAGTTCTTC.

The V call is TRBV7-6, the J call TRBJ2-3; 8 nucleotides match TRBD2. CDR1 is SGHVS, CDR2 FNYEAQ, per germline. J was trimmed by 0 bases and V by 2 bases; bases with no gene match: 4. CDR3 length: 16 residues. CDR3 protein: CASSLLLAASTDTQYF. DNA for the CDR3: TGTGCCAGCAGCTTACTACTAGCGGCTAGCACAGATACGCAGTATTTT.

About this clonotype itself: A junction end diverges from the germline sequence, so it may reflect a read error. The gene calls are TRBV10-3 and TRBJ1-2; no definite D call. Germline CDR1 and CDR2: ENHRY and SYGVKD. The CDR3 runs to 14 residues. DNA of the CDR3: TGTGTCATCAGTGAGTCGCAACTAACTTATGGCTACACCTTC. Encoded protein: CVISESQLTYGYTF.

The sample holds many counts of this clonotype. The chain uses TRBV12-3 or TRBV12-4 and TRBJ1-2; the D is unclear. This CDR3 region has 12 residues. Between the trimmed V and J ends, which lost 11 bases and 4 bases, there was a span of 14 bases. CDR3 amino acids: CAASQSPYGYTF. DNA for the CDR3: TGTGCCGCAAGTCAGTCCCCCTATGGCTACACCTTC.

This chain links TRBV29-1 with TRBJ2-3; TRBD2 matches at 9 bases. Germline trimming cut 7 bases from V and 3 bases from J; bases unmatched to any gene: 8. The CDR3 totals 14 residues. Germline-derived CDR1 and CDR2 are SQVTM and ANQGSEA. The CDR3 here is CSGTRGGGTDTQYF. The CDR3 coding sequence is TGCAGCGGAACGCGGGGGGGCGGGACAGATACGCAGTATTTT.

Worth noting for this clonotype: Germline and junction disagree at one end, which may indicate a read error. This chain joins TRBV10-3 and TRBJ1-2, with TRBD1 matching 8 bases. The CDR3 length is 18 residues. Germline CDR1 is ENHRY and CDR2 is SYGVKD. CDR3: CATSESRDRMRLGYGYTF. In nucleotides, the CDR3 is TGTGCCACCAGTGAGTCTCGGGACAGGATGAGACTCGGATATGGCTACACCTTC.

The chain's CDR3 is CASSDREGDTQYF. CDR3 bases: TGTGCCAGCAGTGATCGGGAGGGAGATACGCAGTATTTT. The V gene is TRBV2, the J gene TRBJ2-3; 8 bases line up with TRBD2. The V gene's germline CDR1 is SNHLY and CDR2 FYNNEI. CDR3 length: 13 amino acids. V shed 3 bases and J 5 bases; nucleotides not matched to a gene: 1.